This is a list of T cell receptor beta chains from one sample in a study of blood T cell repertoires in COVID-19. Assay: immunoSEQ multiplex PCR; the TCRdb copy retains only in-frame clones and omits some. The sample yields about 210,000 clones, 75% to 90% seen once. The sample taken for sequencing was peripheral blood. The receptors derive from a man aged 55-75 years with acute or convalescent COVID-19. Both conserved end residues are part of each CDR3. A D gene is named only where the DNA matches it firmly. Some rows have no size entry. The others give once, few or many, or a class for an expanded clone.

v_gene	len	abundance	d_gene	j_gene	CDR3nt	CDR3aa
TRBV6-5	16	NA	TRBD1	TRBJ2-6	TGTGCCAGCAGTTACTTCGCAGGGGGTGGGGCCAACGTCCTGACTTTC	CASSYFAGGGANVLTF
TRBV29-1	15	NA	NA	TRBJ2-7	TGCAGCGTTCTAGAAACATTGACAGGCTCCTACGAGCAGTACTTC	CSVLETLTGSYEQYF
TRBV2	16	NA	TRBD1	TRBJ1-6	TGTGCCAGCAGTGATCGGGGCACAGGGGCTAATTCACCCCTCCACTTT	CASSDRGTGANSPLHF
TRBV19	16	NA	TRBD1	TRBJ1-5	TGTGCCAGTAGTATAGGCAGGGGGCTAGGGGATCAGCCCCAGCATTTT	CASSIGRGLGDQPQHF
TRBV18	14	once	NA	TRBJ1-2	TGTGCCAGCTCACCTGGGCAGGGGTCCTATGGCTACACCTTC	CASSPGQGSYGYTF
TRBV4-1	15	once	TRBD2	TRBJ2-3	TGCGCCAGCAGCCGACTAGCGGCTTTCGCAGATACGCAGTATTTT	CASSRLAAFADTQYF
TRBV19	15	once	NA	TRBJ2-2	TGTGCCAGTAGTACAACGGGGGCGAACACCGGGGAGCTGTTTTTT	CASSTTGANTGELFF
TRBV18	17	NA	NA	TRBJ2-3	TGTGCCAGCTCACTCTTCCAAACTAGGGCGAACACAGATACGCAGTATTTT	CASSLFQTRANTDTQYF
TRBV28	15	NA	TRBD1	TRBJ2-7	TGTGCCAGCAGTGGTTCGGGACAGGGTGGGAACGAGCAGTACTTC	CASSGSGQGGNEQYF
TRBV25-1	16	once	NA	TRBJ1-5	TGTGCCAGCAGTGAATCAGCGGGCAGGTCGGATCAGCCCCAGCATTTT	CASSESAGRSDQPQHF
TRBV3-1/TRBV3-2	17	NA	NA	TRBJ1-2	TGTGCCAGCAGCGGGGGGGATTCTCAGGTTCTTAACTATGGCTACACCTTC	CASSGGDSQVLNYGYTF
TRBV3-1/TRBV3-2	13	NA	NA	TRBJ1-5	TGTGCCAGCAGCCAAGCCGGTAATCAGCCCCAGCATTTT	CASSQAGNQPQHF
TRBV11-2	14	NA	TRBD1	TRBJ1-4	TGTGCCAGCAGACCAGGGGGCACTAATGAAAAACTGTTTTTT	CASRPGGTNEKLFF
TRBV4-3	16	NA	NA	TRBJ1-4	TGCGCCAGCAGCCGGGGAGTGACTGGGCGGGGTGAAAAACTGTTTTTT	CASSRGVTGRGEKLFF
TRBV24-1	19	once	TRBD2	TRBJ2-1	TGTGCCACCAGTGATTTGGGGGGCACTAGCGGACGCTCCTACAATGAGCAGTTCTTC	CATSDLGGTSGRSYNEQFF
TRBV2	14	NA	TRBD1	TRBJ1-2	TGTGCCAGCAACAAACCCCGGGACAGGGACGGCTACACCTTC	CASNKPRDRDGYTF
TRBV18	12	NA	NA	TRBJ1-4	TGTGCCAGCTCACCAGAACGGGAAAAACTGTTTTTT	CASSPEREKLFF
TRBV2	14	NA	TRBD2	TRBJ2-1	TGTGCCAGCCTCCCGGGACTAGCGGACAATGAGCAGTTCTTC	CASLPGLADNEQFF
TRBV6-5	14	NA	NA	TRBJ2-2	TGTGCCAGCAGGTACAAGAGGGACACCGGGGAGCTGTTTTTT	CASRYKRDTGELFF
TRBV30	14	NA	NA	TRBJ1-2	TGTGCCTTTTCACCCGGCGGCCCTAACTATGGCTACACCTTC	CAFSPGGPNYGYTF
TRBV29-1	14	NA	NA	TRBJ2-7	TGCAGCGTTGTAGGGCAGGGGGGCACCTACGAGCAGTACTTC	CSVVGQGGTYEQYF
TRBV30	16	NA	TRBD2	TRBJ2-2	TGTGCCTGGAGTGGAATCAGACTAGCGGGAACCGGGGAGCTGTTTTTT	CAWSGIRLAGTGELFF
TRBV2	16	NA	TRBD2	TRBJ2-5	TGTGCCAGCAGAAACCTATTAAGCGGGGGGAGCGAGACCCAGTACTTC	CASRNLLSGGSETQYF